These 10 T cell receptor beta chains share one sample of origin, sequenced in a study of shared clonotypes between healthy human individuals. Clones were sequenced by immunoSEQ multiplex PCR, and TCRdb holds only the in-frame ones, with some missing. The table shows fewer than 2.5 million clones, with 93% occurring only once. Material: naive CD4+ T cells from PBMCs. Subset in this sample: CD45RA+ positively selected. All receptors come from a man aged 18 to 30 in good health. Some clones in this sample may be carry-over from other donors' samples.

This clone was found a few times. Other DNA sequences from this sample encode an identical CDR3 as well. CDR3 protein: CASSQETQYF. CDR3 DNA: TGTGCCAGCAGTCAAGAGACCCAGTACTTC. The chain is built from TRBV2 and TRBJ2-5; D unclear. Germline assignment: CDR1 SNHLY and CDR2 FYNNEI. Trimming removed 5 bases from V and 2 bases from J, with 0 bases in between. The CDR3 spans 10 residues.

The chain carries TRBV18 and TRBJ2-1; 14 bases agree with TRBD2. Per germline, CDR1 KGHSH and CDR2 LQKENI. The V and J ends lost 10 bases and 8 bases, in that order; junction bases with no gene match: 10. The CDR3 runs to 15 residues. The chain's CDR3 is CATARTSGRPHEQFF. The DNA of the CDR3 is TGTGCCACCGCAAGGACTAGCGGGAGGCCCCATGAGCAGTTCTTC.

This clone was observed a single time. The rearrangement links TRBV7-2 to TRBJ2-7, with D hard to call. Germline CDR1 is SGHTA and CDR2 is FQGNSA. This CDR3 spans 15 amino acids. V was clipped by 1 base and J by 2 bases, with 12 bases between them. CDR3 bases: TGTGCCAGCAGCTTAGGCCTTCGTCTAACCTACGAGCAGTACTTC. It yields the protein CASSLGLRLTYEQYF.

In the case of this clone: Additional DNA sequences in this sample encode the identical CDR3. The genes are TRBV5-6 and TRBJ2-5; unclear D gene. Trimming pared 4 bases from V and 4 bases from J, leaving 14 bases between. Germline lookup yields CDR1 SGHDT and CDR2 YYEEEE. This CDR3 comprises 14 residues. This CDR3 is CASSSLRGGETQYF. The CDR3, as DNA: TGTGCCAGCAGCAGCCTACGCGGTGGAGAGACCCAGTACTTC.

The CDR3 DNA sequence: TGTGCCAGCAGCTTCCAAACGGGGCCTAGCACAGATACGCAGTATTTT. It yields the protein CASSFQTGPSTDTQYF. The rearrangement uses TRBV7-9 and TRBJ2-3; tentatively, D is TRBD1 or TRBD2 (5 bases each). Trimming removed 3 bases at V and 0 bases at J, with 13 bases between. Per the germline V gene, CDR1 is SEHNR and CDR2 is FQNEAQ (reference sequence). The CDR3 spans 16 residues.

This rearrangement joins TRBV28 to TRBJ1-2; D is possibly TRBD1 (5 bases). Germline CDR1 MDHEN, CDR2 SYDVKM. The CDR3 is 14 amino acids. Trimming took off 3 bases at V and 3 bases at J, with 11 bases between the two ends. For the CDR3, the DNA is TGTGCCAGCAGTTTGTACACAGGATACTATGGCTACACCTTC. As protein: CASSLYTGYYGYTF.

The rearrangement uses TRBV12-5 and TRBJ2-5; 10 positions agree with TRBD2. Germline loops: CDR1 LGHNT, CDR2 FRNRAP. The CDR3 is 14 residues long. The J segment lost 1 base and the V segment lost 8 bases, leaving 4 bases of the junction unmatched. The CDR3 protein is CASLAGGTQETQYF. The DNA of the CDR3 is TGTGCTAGTTTAGCGGGAGGTACCCAAGAGACCCAGTACTTC. Full variable domain (remainder filled in from reference TRBV12-5 and TRBJ2-5): DARVTQTPRHKVTEMGQEVTMRCQPILGHNTVFWYRQTMMQGLELLAYFRNRAPLDDSGMPKDRFSAEMPDATLATLKIQPSEPRDSAVYFCASLAGGTQETQYFGPGTRLLVL.

V usage is TRBV28 and J usage is TRBJ1-4; TRBD1 matches at 7 bases. With V trimmed by 10 bases and J by 13 bases, 15 bases remained unmatched. CDR3 length: 13 residues. Germline assignment: CDR1 MDHEN and CDR2 SYDVKM. CDR3 coding DNA: TGTGCCACCGGAAGACAGGGAACGGGGGGACTGTTTTTT. Translation: CATGRQGTGGLFF.

The chain is built from TRBV19 and TRBJ2-7; 9 bases align to TRBD1. Germline V CDR1 and CDR2: LNHDA, SQIVND (reference sequence). The CDR3 extends over 15 amino acids. Germline trimming cut 5 bases from V and 3 bases from J; bases unmatched to any gene: 8. The DNA of the CDR3 is TGTGCCAGTAGTCTGTTAGGGGACAGGGTCTACGAGCAGTACTTC. This translates into CASSLLGDRVYEQYF. The full variable domain, its missing parts supplied by reference TRBV19 and TRBJ2-7, is DGGITQSPKYLFRKEGQNVTLSCEQNLNHDAMYWYRQDPGQGLRLIYYSQIVNDFQKGDIAEGYSVSREKKESFPLTVTSAQKNPTAFYLCASSLLGDRVYEQYFGPGTRLTVT.

The chain joins TRBV7-3 to TRBJ1-1, with 10 bases matching TRBD1. The V gene's germline CDR1 is SGHTA and CDR2 FQGTGA. V lost 4 bases to trimming and J lost 4 bases; unmatched junction nucleotides: 3. The CDR3 is 14 residues long. The CDR3 region has the DNA TGTGCCAGCAGCTCCCGGACAGGGGGCACTGAAGCTTTCTTT. Its translation: CASSSRTGGTEAFF.